This T cell receptor beta chain comes out of a study of radiation and T cells in renal cell carcinoma. Study observations and caveats: Baseline intratumoral clonotype presence is unknown without pretreatment biopsies. In blood, top tumor clones expanded by 2 weeks, shrinking by 4.

Here immunoSEQ multiplex PCR was the method, and the copy in TCRdb shows in-frame clones only, minus some. Of some 22,000 clones listed, approximately 80% are singletons. The time point is: baseline pretreatment blood. Treatment meaning: 15 Gy SBRT to primary tumor, nephrectomy 4 weeks later. About this clone itself: The antigen is undetermined.

The starting material was blood, obtained from a patient whose treatment included radiotherapy and nephrectomy. The TCR originated in a man in his fifties or sixties with renal cell carcinoma.

In nucleotides, the CDR3 is TGTGCCAGCAGCTTCCCTAGCTCCTACGAGCAGTACTTC. Protein: CASSFPSSYEQYF. This chain links TRBV5-6 with TRBJ2-7; unclear D gene. V was trimmed by 2 bases and J by 0 bases, leaving 6 bases between them. Germline V CDR1 and CDR2: SGHDT, YYEEEE. The CDR3 extends over 13 amino acids.